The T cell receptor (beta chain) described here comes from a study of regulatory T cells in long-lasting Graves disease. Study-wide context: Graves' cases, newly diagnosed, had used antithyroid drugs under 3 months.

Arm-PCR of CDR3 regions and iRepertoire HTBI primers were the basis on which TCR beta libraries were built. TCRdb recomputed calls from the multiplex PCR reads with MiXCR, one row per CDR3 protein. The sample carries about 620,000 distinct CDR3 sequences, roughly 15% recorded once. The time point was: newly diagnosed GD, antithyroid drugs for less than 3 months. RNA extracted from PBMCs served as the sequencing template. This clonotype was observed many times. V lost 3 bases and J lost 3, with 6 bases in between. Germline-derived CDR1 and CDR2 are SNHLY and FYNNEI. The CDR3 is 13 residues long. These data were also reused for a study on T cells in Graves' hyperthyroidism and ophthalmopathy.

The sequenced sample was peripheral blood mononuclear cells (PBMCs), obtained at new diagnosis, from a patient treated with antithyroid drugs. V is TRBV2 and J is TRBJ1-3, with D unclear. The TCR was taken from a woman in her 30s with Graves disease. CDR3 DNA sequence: TGTGCCAGCAGTGATGACATTGGAAACACCATATATTTT. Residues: CASSDDIGNTIYF.